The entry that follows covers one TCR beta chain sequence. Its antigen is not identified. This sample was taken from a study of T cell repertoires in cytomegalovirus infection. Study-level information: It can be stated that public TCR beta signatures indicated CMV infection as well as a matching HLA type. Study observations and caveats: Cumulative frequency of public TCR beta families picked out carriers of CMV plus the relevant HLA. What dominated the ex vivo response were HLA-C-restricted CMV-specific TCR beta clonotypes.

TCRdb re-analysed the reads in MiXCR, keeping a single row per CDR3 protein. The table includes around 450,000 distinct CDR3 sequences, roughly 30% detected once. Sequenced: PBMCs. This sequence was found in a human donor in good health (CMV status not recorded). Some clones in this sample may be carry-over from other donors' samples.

This chain's CDR3 is CASSQDGTGRRRDTIYF. The CDR3 coding sequence is TGTGCCAGCAGCCAAGATGGGACAGGAAGGAGAAGAGACACCATATATTTT. The chain carries TRBV3-1 and TRBJ1-3, with 8 bases identical to TRBD1. The V gene end was trimmed by 0 bases and the J gene end by 8 bases; junction bases not matched to a gene: 12. This CDR3 comprises 17 residues. CDR1 and CDR2 (germline): LGHDT, YNNKEL (reference sequence).